The 17 T cell receptor beta chains below come from one sample, sequenced in a study of T cells after yellow fever vaccination. TCRdb re-called the 5' RACE reads with MiXCR, one entry per CDR3 protein. The data show some 49,000 distinct CDR3 sequences, over 5.5% seen once. The sample in question was PBMCs, either bulk or a sorted T-cell subset (CD4+, CD8+, memory, or dextramer-sorted; not recorded which), obtained 45 days after the yellow fever booster vaccination. All receptors derive from a young man who received the YFV17D yellow fever vaccine.

At least ten counts were recorded for this clonotype. The chain joins TRBV3-1 to TRBJ2-2; D is ambiguous. Looked up from germline, CDR1 is LGHDT and CDR2 is YNNKEL (reference sequence). The CDR3 runs 13 residues. V was shortened by 2 bases and J by 5 bases, with 6 bases between the two germline ends. The CDR3 sequence: CASSQLRTGELFF. The DNA of the CDR3 is TGTGCCAGCAGCCAACTGAGGACCGGGGAGCTGTTTTTT.

This clonotype showed up many times. The chain joins TRBV9 to TRBJ2-2; D might be TRBD1 (5 bases). Trimming stripped 5 bases from V and 1 base from J, with 9 bases between. Germline V gene data show CDR1 as SGDLS and CDR2 as YYNGEE. The CDR3 covers 14 residues. CDR3 region: CASRRQRNTGELFF. In DNA form, the CDR3 reads TGTGCCAGCAGGAGACAGAGGAACACCGGGGAGCTGTTTTTT. The full variable domain, completed using reference TRBV9 and TRBJ2-2, is DSGVTQTPKHLITATGQRVTLRCSPRSGDLSVYWYQQSLDQGLQFLIQYYNGEERAKGNILERFSAQQFPDLHSELNLSSLELGDSALYFCASRRQRNTGELFFGEGSRLTVL.

This clonotype counts as medium-sized. The genes are TRBV12-3 or TRBV12-4 and TRBJ1-2; 10 nucleotides agree with TRBD1. This CDR3 has 13 amino acids. The trim removed 6 bases at V and 6 bases at J, leaving 4 bases unmatched. CDR3 DNA sequence: TGTGCCAGCAGCATAGGACAGGGGGATGGCTACACCTTC. The encoded protein is CASSIGQGDGYTF.

This clonotype was recorded at least ten times. The rearrangement uses TRBV20-1 and TRBJ2-1; no definite D call. This CDR3 has 10 amino acids. Germline V CDR1 and CDR2: DFQATT, SNEGSKA (reference sequence). V was shortened by 0 bases and J by 12 bases, with 6 bases between the two germline ends. For the CDR3, the DNA is TGCAGTGCTAGAGAAGTTCGGCAGTTCTTC. It codes for CSAREVRQFF.

The gene calls are TRBV4-1 and TRBJ2-7; possibly TRBD1 for D (6 bases). Germline V gene lookup returns CDR1 MGHRA and CDR2 YSYEKL. The CDR3 extends over 14 amino acids. Trimming cost V 3 bases and J 4 bases, with 13 bases left between them. This CDR3 reads CASSQGDMRYEQYF. The CDR3 bases are TGCGCCAGCAGCCAGGGGGACATGAGATACGAGCAGTACTTC.

This clonotype was observed many times. The gene calls are TRBV6-2 or TRBV6-3 and TRBJ2-1, with D maybe TRBD2 (5 bases). Trimming shortened V by 2 bases and J by 15 bases, and 14 bases separated the two germline ends. This CDR3 has 12 amino acids. The V gene's germline CDR1 is MNHEY and CDR2 SVGEGT. CDR3 region: CASSYDRARVFF. The CDR3 DNA reads as TGTGCCAGCAGTTACGACCGAGCGCGGGTGTTCTTC.

Only a few counts were recorded for this clonotype. The chain couples TRBV7-2 to TRBJ2-7, with 11 bases that match TRBD2. V was clipped by 5 bases and J by 5 bases; unmatched bases: 2. The CDR3 is 13 residues long. Germline V CDR1 and CDR2: SGHTA, FQGNSA. Here the CDR3 DNA reads TGTGCCAGCAGCCCGGGACTAGCGGACGAGCAGTACTTC. Translating gives CASSPGLADEQYF.

V is TRBV5-6 and J is TRBJ2-1; 10 nucleotides match TRBD2. The CDR3 covers 14 residues. V lost 0 bases to trimming and J lost 10 bases; unmatched junction nucleotides: 4. From germline, CDR1 is SGHDT and CDR2 YYEEEE. The CDR3 coding sequence is TGTGCCAGCAGCTTGGATAGCGGGAGGTCGGAGCAGTTCTTC. It specifies CASSLDSGRSEQFF.

This clonotype was detected ten times or more. The rearrangement joins TRBV12-3 or TRBV12-4 to TRBJ2-1; 8 bases are a match to TRBD2. The ends lost 6 bases at V and 4 bases at J; junction bases unmatched: 8. The CDR3 consists of 15 residues. CDR3 sequence (DNA): TGTGCCAGCAGGGGATCAGCGGGAGTATACAATGAGCAGTTCTTC. This translates into CASRGSAGVYNEQFF.

This clonotype occurred many times. The chain is built from TRBV7-9 and TRBJ2-7, with D possibly being TRBD1 (6 bases). Trimming took off 1 base at V and 5 bases at J, with 15 bases between the two ends. The CDR3 length is 15 residues. Germline V CDR1 and CDR2: SEHNR, FQNEAQ (reference sequence). CDR3 coding DNA: TGTGCCAGCAGCTTAGTCCACAGGGAAGGAAACGAGCAGTACTTC. It yields the protein CASSLVHREGNEQYF.

This clonotype was counted a few times. V and J are TRBV12-3 or TRBV12-4 and TRBJ2-7; 9 bases line up with TRBD1. V lost 6 bases, J lost 7 bases, and 13 bases stayed unmatched. The CDR3 has 15 amino acids. CDR3 nucleotide sequence: TGTGCCAGCAGCCGACCGGGACAGGGCCGTGTAGAGCAGTACTTC. This sequence encodes CASSRPGQGRVEQYF.

Worth noting for this clonotype: A read error may be the cause here, since a much bigger clone is one base away. In this CDR3 the conserved last residue, phenylalanine or tryptophan, is missing, so a read error is likely. The gene calls are TRBV27 and TRBJ2-3; 7 positions agree with TRBD2. CDR3 length equals 13 residues. The germline V gene has CDR1 MNHEY and CDR2 SMNVEV (reference sequence). The V and J ends lost 8 bases and 2 bases, in that order; junction bases with no gene match: 4. The CDR3 spells CASRGEFTDTQYL. CDR3 nucleotide sequence: TGTGCCAGCCGGGGGGAGTTCACAGATACGCAGTATTTA.

This clonotype occurred many times. J is TRBJ2-5 and V is TRBV7-9; 8 bases fit TRBD2. CDR1 SEHNR and CDR2 FQNEAQ come from the germline V gene (reference sequence). The CDR3 loop spans 16 amino acids. Trimming cost V 1 base and J 4 bases; bases outside gene matches: 8. This CDR3 reads CASSLGTGGPGETQYF. The CDR3 coding sequence is TGTGCCAGCAGCTTAGGGACGGGAGGGCCTGGAGAGACCCAGTACTTC.

This clonotype has ten or more counts. The chain couples TRBV5-1 to TRBJ2-2, with 9 bases that match TRBD1. Germline V gene lookup returns CDR1 SGHRS and CDR2 YFSETQ. This CDR3 has 16 residues. J was trimmed by 3 bases and V by 6 bases; bases with no gene match: 9. CDR3 bases: TGCGCCAGCACCCGTGAGGACAGGGGCGACACCGGGGAGCTGTTTTTT. It specifies CASTREDRGDTGELFF.

This clonotype was found many times. This chain links TRBV27 with TRBJ2-5, with 10 bases that match TRBD2. The CDR3 contains 19 residues. Germline CDR1 MNHEY, CDR2 SMNVEV (reference sequence). V shed 5 bases, J shed 2 bases, and the junction held 17 bases outside the gene matches. The CDR3, as DNA: TGTGCCAGCAGTCCGCTTACCACTTTAGCGGGAGGTGGGCAAGAGACCCAGTACTTC. It specifies CASSPLTTLAGGGQETQYF.

This clonotype was seen at least ten times. The chain carries TRBV9 and TRBJ2-1, with 10 bases aligning to TRBD2. After removal of 2 bases from V and 3 bases from J, the junction contained 2 bases not matched to a gene. In germline, CDR1 is SGDLS, CDR2 YYNGEE. The CDR3 is 15 residues long. This chain's CDR3 is CASSVSSGGYNEQFF. CDR3 nucleotides: TGTGCCAGCAGCGTTTCTAGCGGGGGCTACAATGAGCAGTTCTTC.

This clonotype was counted between two and nine times. This chain joins TRBV24-1 and TRBJ2-5; TRBD2 is a possible D gene (5 bases). The CDR3 consists of 15 residues. V lost 3 bases and J lost 4, with 14 bases in between. Germline values: CDR1 KGHDR, CDR2 SFDVKD. CDR3 region: CATSDTGRAAETQYF. The DNA for the CDR3 is TGTGCCACCAGTGATACGGGAAGGGCCGCAGAGACCCAGTACTTC.